These T cell receptor beta chains were read from a single sample in a study of blood T cell repertoires in COVID-19. The repertoire was sequenced with immunoSEQ multiplex PCR; TCRdb's copy has only in-frame clones and lacks some. Seen here are about 290,000 clones, 86% observed once, and the top ten hold about 3%. The specimen sequenced was peripheral blood. These receptors were collected from a woman aged 25-40 years with active or convalescent COVID-19. Each CDR3 is given with its conserved first and last residue. The order of the fields is clone size, J gene, V gene, D gene, CDR3 protein, CDR3 DNA. D genes are given only for firm matches. Size values are once, few and many counts, or a class for expanded clones, and some rows have none.

. | TRBJ2-2 | TRBV30 | . | CAWSVFQTGELFF | TGTGCCTGGAGTGTATTTCAGACCGGGGAGCTGTTTTTT
. | TRBJ2-5 | TRBV7-9 | TRBD1 | CASSLGTGGLETQYF | TGTGCCAGCAGCTTAGGGACAGGGGGCTTGGAGACCCAGTACTTC
. | TRBJ1-1 | TRBV7-9 | . | CAFEGEAFF | TGTGCTTTTGAGGGTGAAGCTTTCTTT
. | TRBJ1-3 | TRBV28 | TRBD1 | CASGTQGAGNTIYF | TGTGCCAGCGGAACGCAGGGGGCTGGAAACACCATATATTTT
few | TRBJ2-5 | TRBV10-3 | TRBD2 | CATRVAGAVETQYF | TGTGCCACCCGGGTGGCGGGAGCAGTAGAGACCCAGTACTTC
. | TRBJ2-2 | TRBV6-2/TRBV6-3 | TRBD1 | CASSYAGRGHGELFF | TGTGCCAGCAGTTACGCGGGCAGGGGGCACGGGGAGCTGTTTTTT
. | TRBJ1-2 | TRBV3-1/TRBV3-2 | . | CASSPRMGGQYGYTF | TGTGCCAGCAGCCCTCGGATGGGAGGCCAGTATGGCTACACCTTC
. | TRBJ1-2 | TRBV29-1 | . | CSASYRLDYGYTF | TGCAGCGCATCGTACAGGTTGGACTATGGCTACACCTTC
. | TRBJ1-1 | TRBV5-1 | . | CASSPEMAEGTEAFF | TGCGCCAGCAGCCCCGAGATGGCCGAGGGCACTGAAGCTTTCTTT
. | TRBJ1-1 | TRBV19 | . | CASSNWAPDTEAFF | TGTGCCAGTAGTAATTGGGCCCCGGACACTGAAGCTTTCTTT